This T cell receptor (beta chain) is drawn from a study of read filtering for tumor transcriptome and immune sequencing. Study-wide context: By R-ISS, stages I, II and III held about 8, 15 and 7 patients. Transcriptome libraries were built from DNase-treated RNA.

Germline V CDR1 and CDR2: SGHVS, FQNEAQ. V was cut by 7 bases and J by 0 bases, with 16 bases left in between. This CDR3 spans 16 amino acids. Molecular barcoded adaptors covering alpha/delta and beta/gamma chains were used on 400 ng RNA. One entry per CDR3 protein results from TCRdb running MiXCR on the reads. This sample yields more than 100,000 distinct CDR3 sequences, of which 10% to 15% are seen a single time; approximately 9.9% belongs to the top ten. The table lists this clonotype with a few counts. This receptor was identified in a donor aged 40 or older with multiple myeloma. The sequencing input was a population of CD138-negative cells sorted from bone marrow. The gene calls are TRBV7-8 and TRBJ1-3; tentatively, D is TRBD1 (6 bases). The CDR3 protein is CASIGGTGPSGNTIYF. CDR3 in DNA: TGTGCCAGCATAGGGGGTACAGGGCCCTCTGGAAACACCATATATTTT.